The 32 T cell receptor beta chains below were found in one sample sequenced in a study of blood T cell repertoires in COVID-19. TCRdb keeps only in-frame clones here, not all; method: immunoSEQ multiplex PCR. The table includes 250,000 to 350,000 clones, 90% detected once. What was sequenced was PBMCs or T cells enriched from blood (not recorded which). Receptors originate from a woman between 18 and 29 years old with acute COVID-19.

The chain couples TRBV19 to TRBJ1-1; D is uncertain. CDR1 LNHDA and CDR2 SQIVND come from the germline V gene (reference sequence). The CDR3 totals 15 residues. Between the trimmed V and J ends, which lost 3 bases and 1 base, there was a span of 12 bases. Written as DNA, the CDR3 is TGTGCCAGTAGTATCGACGGAGGGAGGAACACTGAAGCTTTCTTT. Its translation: CASSIDGGRNTEAFF. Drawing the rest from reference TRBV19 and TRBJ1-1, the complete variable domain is DGGITQSPKYLFRKEGQNVTLSCEQNLNHDAMYWYRQDPGQGLRLIYYSQIVNDFQKGDIAEGYSVSREKKESFPLTVTSAQKNPTAFYLCASSIDGGRNTEAFFGQGTRLTVV.

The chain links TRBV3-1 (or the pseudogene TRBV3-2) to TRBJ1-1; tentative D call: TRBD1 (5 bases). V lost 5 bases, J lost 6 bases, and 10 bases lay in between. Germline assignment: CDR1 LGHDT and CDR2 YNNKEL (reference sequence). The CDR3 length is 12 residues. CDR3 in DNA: TGTGCCAGCAGCACCGGGGGGGCTGAAGCTTTCTTT. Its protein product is CASSTGGAEAFF.

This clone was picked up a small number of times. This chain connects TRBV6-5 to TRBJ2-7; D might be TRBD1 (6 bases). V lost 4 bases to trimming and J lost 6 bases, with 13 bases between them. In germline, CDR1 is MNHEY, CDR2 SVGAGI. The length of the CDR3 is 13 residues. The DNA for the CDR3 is TGTGCCAGCAGTTTTCGGACAGAATCCGAGCAGTACTTC. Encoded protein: CASSFRTESEQYF.

CDR3 DNA: TGTGCCACCAGTGACCCATGGACAGGGCGCGGAGCTTTCTTT. Amino acid sequence: CATSDPWTGRGAFF. The chain joins TRBV24-1 to TRBJ1-1, with 8 positions matching TRBD1. Germline CDR1 and CDR2: KGHDR and SFDVKD. J was trimmed by 10 bases and V by 4 bases; bases with no gene match: 10. This CDR3 is built from 14 residues.

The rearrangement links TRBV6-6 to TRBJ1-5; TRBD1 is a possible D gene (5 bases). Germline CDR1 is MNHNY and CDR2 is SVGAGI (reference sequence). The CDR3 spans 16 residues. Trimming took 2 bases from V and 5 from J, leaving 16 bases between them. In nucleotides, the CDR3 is TGTGCCAGCAGTTACAAAGGGCAGGGAGGTTATCAGCCCCAGCATTTT. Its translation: CASSYKGQGGYQPQHF.

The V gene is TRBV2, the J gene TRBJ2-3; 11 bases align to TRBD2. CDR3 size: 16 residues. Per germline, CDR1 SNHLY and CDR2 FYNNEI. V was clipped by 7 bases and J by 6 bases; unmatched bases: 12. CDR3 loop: CASKRLAGGPRDTQYF. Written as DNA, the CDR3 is TGTGCCAGCAAAAGGCTAGCGGGAGGACCCCGGGATACGCAGTATTTT. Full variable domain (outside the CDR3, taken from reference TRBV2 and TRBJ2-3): EPEVTQTPSHQVTQMGQEVILRCVPISNHLYFYWYRQILGQKVEFLVSFYNNEISEKSEIFDDQFSVERPDGSNFTLKIRSTKLEDSAMYFCASKRLAGGPRDTQYFGPGTRLTVL.

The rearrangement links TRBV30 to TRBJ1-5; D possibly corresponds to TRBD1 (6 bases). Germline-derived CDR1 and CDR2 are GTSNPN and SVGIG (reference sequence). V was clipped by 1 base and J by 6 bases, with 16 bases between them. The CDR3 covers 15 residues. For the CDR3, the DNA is TGTGCCTGGAGTGCCTTCTCAGGGGTTGGTCAGCCCCAGCATTTT. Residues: CAWSAFSGVGQPQHF.

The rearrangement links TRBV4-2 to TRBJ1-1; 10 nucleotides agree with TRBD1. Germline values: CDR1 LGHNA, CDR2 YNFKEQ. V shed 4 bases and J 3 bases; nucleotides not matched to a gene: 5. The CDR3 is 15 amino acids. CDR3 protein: CASSPGTGVDTEAFF. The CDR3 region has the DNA TGTGCCAGCAGCCCCGGGACAGGGGTTGACACTGAAGCTTTCTTT.

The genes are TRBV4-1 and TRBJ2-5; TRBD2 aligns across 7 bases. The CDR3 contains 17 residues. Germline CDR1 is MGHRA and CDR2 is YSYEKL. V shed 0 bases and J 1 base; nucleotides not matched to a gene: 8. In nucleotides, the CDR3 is TGCGCCAGCAGCCAAGATTGGGGGGAGGGCCTCCAAGAGACCCAGTACTTC. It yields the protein CASSQDWGEGLQETQYF.

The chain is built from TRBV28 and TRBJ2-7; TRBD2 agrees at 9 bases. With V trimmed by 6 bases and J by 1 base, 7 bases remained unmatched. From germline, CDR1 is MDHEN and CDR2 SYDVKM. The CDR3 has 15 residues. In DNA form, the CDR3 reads TGTGCCAGCAGCGTGGCGCGGGAGGGTTCCTACGAGCAGTACTTC. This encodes CASSVAREGSYEQYF.

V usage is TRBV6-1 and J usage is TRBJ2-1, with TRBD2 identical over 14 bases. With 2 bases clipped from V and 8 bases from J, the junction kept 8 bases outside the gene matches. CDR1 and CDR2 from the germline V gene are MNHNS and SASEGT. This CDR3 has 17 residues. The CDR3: CASSERLAGGPRYEQFF. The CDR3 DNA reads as TGTGCCAGCAGTGAACGACTAGCGGGAGGGCCTCGGTATGAGCAGTTCTTC.

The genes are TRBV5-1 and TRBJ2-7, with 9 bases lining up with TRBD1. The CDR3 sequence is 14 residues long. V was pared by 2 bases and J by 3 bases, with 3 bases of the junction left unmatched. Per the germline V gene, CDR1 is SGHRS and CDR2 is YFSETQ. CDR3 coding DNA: TGCGCCAGCAGCTTTGTGGGACAGGGCTACGAGCAGTACTTC. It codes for CASSFVGQGYEQYF.

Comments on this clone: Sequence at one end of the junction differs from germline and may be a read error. Here the CDR3 reads CASSSTPGLLRF. CDR3 coding DNA: TGTGCCAGCAGCTCAACACCGGGACTCCTACGCTTC. The gene calls are TRBV9 and TRBJ2-7, with D possibly matching TRBD2 (6 bases). CDR1 and CDR2 (germline): SGDLS, YYNGEE. The CDR3 runs 12 residues. Based on the CDR3 plus reference TRBV9 and TRBJ2-7, the full variable domain is DSGVTQTPKHLITATGQRVTLRCSPRSGDLSVYWYQQSLDQGLQFLIQYYNGEERAKGNILERFSAQQFPDLHSELNLSSLELGDSALYFCASSSTPGLLRFGPGTRLTVT.

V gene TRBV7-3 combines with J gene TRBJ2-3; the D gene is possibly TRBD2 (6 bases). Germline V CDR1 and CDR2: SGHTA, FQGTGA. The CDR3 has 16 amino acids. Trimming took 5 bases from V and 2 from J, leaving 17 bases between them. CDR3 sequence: CASSREGLRVTDTQYF. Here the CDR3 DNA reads TGTGCCAGCAGCCGCGAGGGACTTCGAGTCACAGATACGCAGTATTTT.

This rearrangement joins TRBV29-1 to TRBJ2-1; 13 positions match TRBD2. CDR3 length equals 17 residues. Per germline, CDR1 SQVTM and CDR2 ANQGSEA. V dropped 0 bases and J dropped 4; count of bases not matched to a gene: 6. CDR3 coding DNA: TGCAGCGTTGAAGATGGAGCGGGACTAGCGGGGTACAATGAGCAGTTCTTC. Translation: CSVEDGAGLAGYNEQFF.

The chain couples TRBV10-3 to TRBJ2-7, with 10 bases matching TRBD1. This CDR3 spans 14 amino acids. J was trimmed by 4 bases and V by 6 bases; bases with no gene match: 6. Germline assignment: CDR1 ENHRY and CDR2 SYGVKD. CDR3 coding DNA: TGTGCCATCAGGACTCCGGGACAGGGGTACGAGCAGTACTTC. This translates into CAIRTPGQGYEQYF.

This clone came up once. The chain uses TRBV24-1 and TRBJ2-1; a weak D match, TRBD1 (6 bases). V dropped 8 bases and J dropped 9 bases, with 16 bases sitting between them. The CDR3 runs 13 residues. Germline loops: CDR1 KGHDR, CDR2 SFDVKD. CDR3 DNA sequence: TGTGCCACCAACGCAGGGGTGGTCGGTGAGCAGTTCTTC. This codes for CATNAGVVGEQFF.

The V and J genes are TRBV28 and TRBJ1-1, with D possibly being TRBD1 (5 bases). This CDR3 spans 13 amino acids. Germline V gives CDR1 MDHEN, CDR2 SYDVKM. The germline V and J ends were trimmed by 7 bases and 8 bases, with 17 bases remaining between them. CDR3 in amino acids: CASTVKWGGEAFF. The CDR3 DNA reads TGTGCCAGCACCGTAAAATGGGGGGGGGAAGCTTTCTTT.

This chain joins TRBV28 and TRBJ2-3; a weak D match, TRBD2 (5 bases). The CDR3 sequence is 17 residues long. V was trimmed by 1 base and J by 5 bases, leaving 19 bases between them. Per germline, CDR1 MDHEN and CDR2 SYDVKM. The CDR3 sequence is CASSLSVSFYAGDTQYF. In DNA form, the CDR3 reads TGTGCCAGCAGTTTATCGGTTAGCTTCTACGCGGGAGATACGCAGTATTTT.

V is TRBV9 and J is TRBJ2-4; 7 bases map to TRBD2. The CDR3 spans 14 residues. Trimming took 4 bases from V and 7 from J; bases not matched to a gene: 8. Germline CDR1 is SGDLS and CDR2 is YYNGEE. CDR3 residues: CASSPSRRENIQYF. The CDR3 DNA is TGTGCCAGCAGCCCCAGCCGGCGGGAGAACATTCAGTACTTC.

Here the CDR3 DNA reads TGTGCCAGCAGTCCCTTATATCAGCCCCAGCATTTT. This codes for CASSPLYQPQHF. The chain employs TRBV28 and TRBJ1-5; D uncertain. Trimming removed 5 bases from V and 5 bases from J, with 7 bases in between. Germline lookup yields CDR1 MDHEN and CDR2 SYDVKM. The CDR3 loop spans 12 amino acids.

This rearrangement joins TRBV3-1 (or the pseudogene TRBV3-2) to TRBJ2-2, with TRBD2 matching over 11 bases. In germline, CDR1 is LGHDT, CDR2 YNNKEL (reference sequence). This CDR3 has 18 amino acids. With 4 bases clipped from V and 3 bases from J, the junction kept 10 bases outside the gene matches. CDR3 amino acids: CASSPGLAGGADTGELFF. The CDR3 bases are TGTGCCAGCAGCCCCGGCCTAGCGGGAGGAGCGGACACCGGGGAGCTGTTTTTT.

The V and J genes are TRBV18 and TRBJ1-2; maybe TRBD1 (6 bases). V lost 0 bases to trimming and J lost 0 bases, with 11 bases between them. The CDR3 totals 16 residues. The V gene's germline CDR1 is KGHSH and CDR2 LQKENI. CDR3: CASSPPSTGPNYGYTF. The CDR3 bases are TGTGCCAGCTCACCACCTTCCACAGGGCCTAACTATGGCTACACCTTC.

The CDR3, as DNA: TGTGCCAGCAGTCCCGGGTACTATGGCTACACCTTC. The encoded protein is CASSPGYYGYTF. The rearrangement joins TRBV12-3 or TRBV12-4 to TRBJ1-2, with unresolved D. V dropped 5 bases and J dropped 3 bases, with 7 bases sitting between them. The CDR3 totals 12 residues.

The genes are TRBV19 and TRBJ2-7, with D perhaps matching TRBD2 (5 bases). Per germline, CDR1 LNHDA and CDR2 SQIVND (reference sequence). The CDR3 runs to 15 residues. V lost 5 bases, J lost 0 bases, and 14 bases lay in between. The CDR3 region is CASSVRGTISYEQYF. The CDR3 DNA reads TGTGCCAGTAGTGTCCGGGGTACAATCTCCTACGAGCAGTACTTC.

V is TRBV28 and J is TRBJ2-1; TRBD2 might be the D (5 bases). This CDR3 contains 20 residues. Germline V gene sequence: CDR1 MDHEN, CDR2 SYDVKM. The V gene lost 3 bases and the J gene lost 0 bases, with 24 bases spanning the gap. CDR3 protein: CASSFDWRRGPGFSYNEQFF. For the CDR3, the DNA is TGTGCCAGCAGTTTTGACTGGAGGCGTGGCCCGGGATTCTCCTACAATGAGCAGTTCTTC. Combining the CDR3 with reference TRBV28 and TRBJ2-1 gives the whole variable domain DVKVTQSSRYLVKRTGEKVFLECVQDMDHENMFWYRQDPGLGLRLIYFSYDVKMKEKGDIPEGYSVSREKKERFSLILESASTNQTSMYLCASSFDWRRGPGFSYNEQFFGPGTRLTVL.

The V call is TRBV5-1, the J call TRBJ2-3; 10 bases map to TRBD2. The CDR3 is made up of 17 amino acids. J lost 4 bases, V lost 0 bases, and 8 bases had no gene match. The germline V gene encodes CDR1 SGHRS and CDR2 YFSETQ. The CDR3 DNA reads TGCGCCAGCAGCTTGGGGGTTACTAGCGGGATTGCAGATACGCAGTATTTT. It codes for CASSLGVTSGIADTQYF. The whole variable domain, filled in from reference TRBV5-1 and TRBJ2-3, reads KAGVTQTPRYLIKTRGQQVTLSCSPISGHRSVSWYQQTPGQGLQFLFEYFSETQRNKGNFPGRFSGRQFSNSRSEMNVSTLELGDSALYLCASSLGVTSGIADTQYFGPGTRLTVL.

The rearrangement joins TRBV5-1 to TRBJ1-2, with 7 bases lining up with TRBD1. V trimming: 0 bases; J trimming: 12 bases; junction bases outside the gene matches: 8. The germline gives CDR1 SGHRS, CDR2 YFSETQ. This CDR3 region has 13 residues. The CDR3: CASSLGQGEGNTF. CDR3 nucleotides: TGCGCCAGCAGCTTGGGACAGGGTGAGGGGAACACCTTC.

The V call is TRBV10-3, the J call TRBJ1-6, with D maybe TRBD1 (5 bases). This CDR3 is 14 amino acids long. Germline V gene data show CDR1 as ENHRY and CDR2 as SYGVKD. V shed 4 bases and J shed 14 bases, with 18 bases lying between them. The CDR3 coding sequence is TGTGCCATCAGTGTGGACACCGTTAGTGATTCCCTCCACTTT. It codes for CAISVDTVSDSLHF.

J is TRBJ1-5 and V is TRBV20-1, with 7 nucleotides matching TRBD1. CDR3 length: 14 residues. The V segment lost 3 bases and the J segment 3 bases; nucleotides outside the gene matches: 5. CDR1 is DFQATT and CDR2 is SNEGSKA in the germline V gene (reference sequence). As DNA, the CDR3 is TGCAGTGCTAGTCCGACAGGGTTCAATCAGCCCCAGCATTTT. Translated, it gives CSASPTGFNQPQHF.

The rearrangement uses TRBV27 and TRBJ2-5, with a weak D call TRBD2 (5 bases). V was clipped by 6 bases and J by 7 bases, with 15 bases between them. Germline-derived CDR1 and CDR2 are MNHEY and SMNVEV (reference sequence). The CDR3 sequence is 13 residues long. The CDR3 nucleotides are TGTGCCAGCAGAACCCAAGGGAGTGGGACCCAGTACTTC. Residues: CASRTQGSGTQYF.

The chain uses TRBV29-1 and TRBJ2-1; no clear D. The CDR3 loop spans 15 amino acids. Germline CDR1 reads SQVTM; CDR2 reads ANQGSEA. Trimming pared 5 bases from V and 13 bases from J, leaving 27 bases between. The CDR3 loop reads CSVNTITIPSIGQFF. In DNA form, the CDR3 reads TGCAGCGTTAACACTATAACAATCCCATCAATTGGACAGTTCTTC.